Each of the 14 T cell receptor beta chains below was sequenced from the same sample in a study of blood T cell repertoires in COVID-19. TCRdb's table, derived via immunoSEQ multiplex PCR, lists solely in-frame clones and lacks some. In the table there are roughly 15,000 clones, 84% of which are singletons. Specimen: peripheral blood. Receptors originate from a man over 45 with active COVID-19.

For the CDR3, the DNA is TGTGCCTGGAGTGCCGGGACAGGGGTTACCGGGGAGCTGTTTTTT. It codes for CAWSAGTGVTGELFF. This chain uses TRBV30 with TRBJ2-2, with 10 bases matching TRBD1. There are 15 residues in the CDR3. Germline CDR1 reads GTSNPN; CDR2 reads SVGIG (reference sequence). Trimming cost V 1 base and J 5 bases; bases outside gene matches: 4.

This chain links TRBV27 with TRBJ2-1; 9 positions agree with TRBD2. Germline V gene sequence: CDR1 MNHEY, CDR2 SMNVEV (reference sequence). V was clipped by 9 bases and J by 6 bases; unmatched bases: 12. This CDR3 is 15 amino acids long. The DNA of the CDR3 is TGTGCCAGTTCTAGCGGGGCCCTGGGGGGCAATGAGCAGTTCTTC. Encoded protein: CASSSGALGGNEQFF.

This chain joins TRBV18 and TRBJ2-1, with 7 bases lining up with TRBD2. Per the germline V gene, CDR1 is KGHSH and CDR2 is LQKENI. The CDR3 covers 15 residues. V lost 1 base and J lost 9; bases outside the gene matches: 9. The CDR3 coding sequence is TGTGCCAGCTCACCACTCCCGGGGCCGGGAGGTGAGCAGTTCTTC. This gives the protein CASSPLPGPGGEQFF. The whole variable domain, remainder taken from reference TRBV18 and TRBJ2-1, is NAGVMQNPRHLVRRRGQEARLRCSPMKGHSHVYWYRQLPEEGLKFMVYLQKENIIDESGMPKERFSAEFPKEGPSILRIQQVVRGDSAAYFCASSPLPGPGGEQFFGPGTRLTVL.

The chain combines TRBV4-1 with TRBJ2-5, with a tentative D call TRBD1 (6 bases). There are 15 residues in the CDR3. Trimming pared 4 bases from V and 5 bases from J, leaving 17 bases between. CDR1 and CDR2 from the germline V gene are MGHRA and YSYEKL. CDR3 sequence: CASSRNPGDGETQYF. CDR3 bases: TGCGCCAGCAGCCGAAACCCAGGGGACGGGGAGACCCAGTACTTC.

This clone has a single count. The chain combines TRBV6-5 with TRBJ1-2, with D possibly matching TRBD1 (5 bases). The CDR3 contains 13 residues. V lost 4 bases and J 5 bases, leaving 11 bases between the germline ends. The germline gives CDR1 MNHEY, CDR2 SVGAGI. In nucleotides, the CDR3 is TGTGCCAGCAGTTTGGACACGGAATATGGCTACACCTTC. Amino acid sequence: CASSLDTEYGYTF.

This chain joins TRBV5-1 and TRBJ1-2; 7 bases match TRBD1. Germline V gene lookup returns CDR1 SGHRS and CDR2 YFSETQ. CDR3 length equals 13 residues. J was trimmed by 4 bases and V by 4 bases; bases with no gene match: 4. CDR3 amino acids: CASSLGTAYGYTF. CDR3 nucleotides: TGCGCCAGCAGCCTGGGGACAGCCTATGGCTACACCTTC.

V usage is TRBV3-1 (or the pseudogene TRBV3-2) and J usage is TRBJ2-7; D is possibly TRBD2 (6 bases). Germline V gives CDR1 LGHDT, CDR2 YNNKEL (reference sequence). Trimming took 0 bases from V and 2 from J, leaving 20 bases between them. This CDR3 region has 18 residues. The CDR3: CASSQEFGAGLETYEQYF. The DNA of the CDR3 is TGTGCCAGCAGCCAAGAATTCGGCGCGGGACTGGAAACCTACGAGCAGTACTTC.

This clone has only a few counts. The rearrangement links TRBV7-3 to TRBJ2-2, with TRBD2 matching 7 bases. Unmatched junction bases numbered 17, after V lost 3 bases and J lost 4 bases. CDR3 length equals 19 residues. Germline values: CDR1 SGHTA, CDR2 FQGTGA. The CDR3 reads CASSFRATLAELATGELFF. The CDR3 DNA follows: TGTGCCAGCAGCTTCCGCGCTACCCTAGCGGAGCTGGCCACCGGGGAGCTGTTTTTT.

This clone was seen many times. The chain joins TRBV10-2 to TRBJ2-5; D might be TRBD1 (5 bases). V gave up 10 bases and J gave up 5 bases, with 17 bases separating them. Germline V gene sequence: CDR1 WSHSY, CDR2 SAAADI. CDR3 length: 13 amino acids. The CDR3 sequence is CAIRVVGRETQYF. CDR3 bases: TGCGCCATCCGAGTTGTGGGGCGGGAGACCCAGTACTTC.

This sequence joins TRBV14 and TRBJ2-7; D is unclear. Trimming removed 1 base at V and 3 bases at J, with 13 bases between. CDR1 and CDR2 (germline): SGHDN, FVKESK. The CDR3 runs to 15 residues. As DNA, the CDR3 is TGTGCCAGCAGCCAAGGGTCCGGTGTTGGCTACGAGCAGTACTTC. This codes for CASSQGSGVGYEQYF.

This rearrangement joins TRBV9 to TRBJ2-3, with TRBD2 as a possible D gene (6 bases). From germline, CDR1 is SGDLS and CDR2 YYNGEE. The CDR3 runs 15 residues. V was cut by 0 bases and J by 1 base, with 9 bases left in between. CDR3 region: CASSVVGGGTDTQYF. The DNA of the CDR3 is TGTGCCAGCAGCGTAGTGGGCGGGGGCACAGATACGCAGTATTTT.

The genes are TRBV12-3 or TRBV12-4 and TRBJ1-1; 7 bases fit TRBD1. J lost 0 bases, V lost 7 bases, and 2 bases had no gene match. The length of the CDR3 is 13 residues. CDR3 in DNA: TGTGCCAGCACACAGGGGCTGAACACTGAAGCTTTCTTT. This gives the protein CASTQGLNTEAFF.

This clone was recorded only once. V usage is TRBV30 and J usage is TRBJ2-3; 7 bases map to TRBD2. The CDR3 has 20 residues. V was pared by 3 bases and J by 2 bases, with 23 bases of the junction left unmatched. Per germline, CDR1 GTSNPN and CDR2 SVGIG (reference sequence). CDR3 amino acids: CAWRGGGSGDISLYTDTQYF. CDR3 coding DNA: TGTGCCTGGAGAGGAGGCGGGAGCGGAGATATATCCCTCTACACAGATACGCAGTATTTT.

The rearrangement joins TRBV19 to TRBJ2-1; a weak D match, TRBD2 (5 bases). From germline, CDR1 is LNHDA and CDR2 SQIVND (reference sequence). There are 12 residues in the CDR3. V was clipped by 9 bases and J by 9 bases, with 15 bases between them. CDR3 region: CASAASRGEQFF. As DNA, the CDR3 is TGTGCCAGCGCAGCGTCACGGGGTGAGCAGTTCTTC. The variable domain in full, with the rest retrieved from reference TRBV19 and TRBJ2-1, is DGGITQSPKYLFRKEGQNVTLSCEQNLNHDAMYWYRQDPGQGLRLIYYSQIVNDFQKGDIAEGYSVSREKKESFPLTVTSAQKNPTAFYLCASAASRGEQFFGPGTRLTVL.